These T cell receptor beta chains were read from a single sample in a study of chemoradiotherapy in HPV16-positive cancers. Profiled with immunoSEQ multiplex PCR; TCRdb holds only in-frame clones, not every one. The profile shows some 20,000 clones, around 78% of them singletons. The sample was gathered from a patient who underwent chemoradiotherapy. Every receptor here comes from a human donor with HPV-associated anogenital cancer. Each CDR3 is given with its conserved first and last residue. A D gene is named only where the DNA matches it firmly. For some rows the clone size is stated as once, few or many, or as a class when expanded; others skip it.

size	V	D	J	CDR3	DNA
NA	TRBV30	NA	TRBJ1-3	CAWKPLKLSRSGNTIYF	TGTGCCTGGAAACCCCTGAAACTGTCCCGCTCTGGAAACACCATATATTTT
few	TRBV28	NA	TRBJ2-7	CASSFRGSDPALREQYF	TGTGCCAGCAGTTTCCGGGGGTCAGATCCGGCTCTACGAGAGCAGTACTTC
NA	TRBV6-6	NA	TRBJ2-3	CASRRDTTDTQYF	TGTGCCAGCAGGAGGGATACCACAGATACGCAGTATTTT
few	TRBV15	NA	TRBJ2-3	CATREGLHPGTDTQYF	TGTGCCACCAGGGAAGGACTTCACCCCGGCACAGATACGCAGTATTTT
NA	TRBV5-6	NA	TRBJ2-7	CASSLPSGVRYEQYF	TGTGCCAGCAGCTTGCCTTCAGGAGTTAGATACGAGCAGTACTTC
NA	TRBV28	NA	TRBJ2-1	CASSLWGTYNEQFF	TGTGCCAGCAGTTTATGGGGTACCTACAATGAGCAGTTCTTC
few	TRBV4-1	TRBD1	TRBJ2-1	CASSPIRGTGAFNEQFF	TGCGCCAGCAGCCCAATTCGTGGGACAGGGGCTTTCAATGAGCAGTTCTTC
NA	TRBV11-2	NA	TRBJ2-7	CASAGTLSYEQYF	TGTGCCAGTGCCGGGACTTTATCCTACGAGCAGTACTTC
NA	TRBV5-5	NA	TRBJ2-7	CASSFRFQGSYEQYF	TGTGCCAGCAGCTTTAGGTTTCAGGGGTCCTACGAGCAGTACTTC
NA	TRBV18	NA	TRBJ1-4	CASSPNGSGEKLFF	TGTGCCAGCTCACCGAATGGATCGGGCGAAAAACTGTTTTTT
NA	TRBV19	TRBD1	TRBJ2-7	CASSPGTGGYEQYF	TGTGCCAGTAGTCCTGGGACAGGGGGCTACGAGCAGTACTTC
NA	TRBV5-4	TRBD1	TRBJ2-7	CASSRAGQGAYEQYF	TGTGCCAGCAGCCGAGCTGGACAGGGGGCCTACGAGCAGTACTTC
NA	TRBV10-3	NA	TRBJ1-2	CAIRLAGETGYTF	TGTGCCATCAGGCTAGCGGGGGAAACTGGCTACACCTTC
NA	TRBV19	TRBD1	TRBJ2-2	CASSIGQGANTGELFF	TGTGCCAGTAGTATAGGGCAGGGGGCAAACACCGGGGAGCTGTTTTTT
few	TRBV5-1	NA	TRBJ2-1	CASSGPSPQGEQFF	TGCGCCAGCAGCGGACCTAGCCCACAGGGCGAGCAGTTCTTC
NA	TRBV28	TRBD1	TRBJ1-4	CASSKTGTGYEKLFF	TGTGCCAGCAGTAAAACCGGGACAGGGTATGAAAAACTGTTTTTT
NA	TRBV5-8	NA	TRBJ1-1	CASSLRGTEAFF	TGTGCCAGCAGCTTAAGGGGCACTGAAGCTTTCTTT
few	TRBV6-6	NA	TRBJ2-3	CASSRTDTQYF	TGTGCCAGCAGTCGCACAGATACGCAGTATTTT
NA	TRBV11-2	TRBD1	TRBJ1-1	CASSQDRFAAFF	TGTGCCAGCAGCCAGGACAGGTTTGCAGCTTTCTTT
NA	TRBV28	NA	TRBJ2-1	CASSQAKSEQFF	TGTGCCAGCAGCCAAGCCAAATCTGAGCAGTTCTTC
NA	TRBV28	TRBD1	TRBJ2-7	CASSLGTGAYEQYF	TGTGCCAGCAGTCTTGGGACAGGGGCGTACGAGCAGTACTTC
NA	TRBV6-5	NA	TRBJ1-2	CASSYFGDGGYTF	TGTGCCAGCAGTTACTTCGGGGATGGGGGCTACACCTTC
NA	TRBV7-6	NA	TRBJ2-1	CASSLEPLDNEQFF	TGTGCCAGCAGCTTAGAACCGTTAGACAATGAGCAGTTCTTC
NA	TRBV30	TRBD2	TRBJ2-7	CAWSASGRKAYHEQYF	TGTGCCTGGAGTGCTAGCGGGAGAAAGGCTTACCACGAGCAGTACTTC
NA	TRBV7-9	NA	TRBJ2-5	CASSLNMLWETQYF	TGTGCCAGCAGCTTAAACATGTTGTGGGAGACCCAGTACTTC
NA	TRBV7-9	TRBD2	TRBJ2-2	CASSPGLAGANGELFF	TGTGCCAGCAGCCCCGGACTAGCGGGGGCCAACGGGGAGCTGTTTTTT
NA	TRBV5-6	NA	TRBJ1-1	CASSLVGSNTEAFF	TGTGCCAGCAGCTTGGTCGGCTCGAACACTGAAGCTTTCTTT
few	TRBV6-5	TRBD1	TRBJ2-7	CASTLGQGGNEQYF	TGTGCCAGCACCCTTGGACAGGGCGGCAACGAGCAGTACTTC
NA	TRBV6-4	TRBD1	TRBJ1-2	CASSGNPGGTDLHGYTF	TGTGCCAGCAGCGGCAACCCTGGGGGGACAGACCTTCATGGCTACACCTTC
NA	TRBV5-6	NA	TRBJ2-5	CASSLWSRKTQYF	TGTGCCAGCAGCTTATGGAGCAGGAAGACCCAGTACTTC
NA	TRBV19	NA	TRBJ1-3	CASSQGLAGNTIYF	TGTGCCAGTAGTCAGGGACTGGCTGGAAACACCATATATTTT
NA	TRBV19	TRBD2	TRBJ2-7	CASSASGTSGMSSYEQYF	TGTGCCAGTAGTGCGTCGGGGACTAGCGGGATGAGCTCCTACGAGCAGTACTTC
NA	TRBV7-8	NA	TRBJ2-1	CASSFVRNRGAYNEQFF	TGTGCCAGCAGCTTTGTCCGGAATCGCGGGGCCTACAATGAGCAGTTCTTC
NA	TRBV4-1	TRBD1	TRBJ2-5	CASSQPDRSQETQYF	TGCGCCAGCAGCCAGCCGGACAGGTCGCAAGAGACCCAGTACTTC
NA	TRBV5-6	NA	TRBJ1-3	CASSLGLNSGNTIYF	TGTGCCAGCAGCTTGGGACTGAACTCTGGAAACACCATATATTTT
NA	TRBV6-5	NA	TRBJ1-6	CASSYNRDGNSPLHF	TGTGCCAGCAGTTACAACCGGGACGGAAATTCACCCCTCCACTTT
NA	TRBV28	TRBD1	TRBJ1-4	CASSLYPRQGEKLFF	TGTGCCAGCAGTTTATACCCAAGACAGGGTGAAAAACTGTTTTTT
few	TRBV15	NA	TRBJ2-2	CATSREVGTGELFF	TGTGCCACCAGCAGAGAGGTGGGGACCGGGGAGCTGTTTTTT
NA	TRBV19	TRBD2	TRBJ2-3	CASRLAGGFDTQYF	TGTGCCAGTCGGCTAGCGGGAGGTTTCGATACGCAGTATTTT
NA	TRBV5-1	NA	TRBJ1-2	CASSANSNGYTF	TGCGCCAGCAGCGCCAACAGTAACGGCTACACCTTC
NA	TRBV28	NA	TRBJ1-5	CATVGTIRWQPQHF	TGTGCCACCGTGGGGACGATAAGATGGCAGCCCCAGCATTTT
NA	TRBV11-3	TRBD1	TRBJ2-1	CASSYGTGTYNEQFF	TGTGCCAGCAGCTACGGGACAGGGACTTACAATGAGCAGTTCTTC
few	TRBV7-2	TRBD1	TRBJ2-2	CASSIGTATGELFF	TGTGCCAGCAGCATCGGGACAGCCACCGGGGAGCTGTTTTTT
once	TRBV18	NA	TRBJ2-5	CASSPGLGIGGRETQYF	TGTGCCAGCTCACCAGGCCTAGGGATCGGGGGTAGAGAGACCCAGTACTTC
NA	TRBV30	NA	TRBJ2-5	CAWSRGQLQETQYF	TGTGCCTGGAGCCGGGGGCAGCTACAAGAGACCCAGTACTTC
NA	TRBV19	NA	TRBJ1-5	CASSIDGKGGQPQHF	TGTGCCAGTAGTATAGATGGGAAGGGAGGTCAGCCCCAGCATTTT
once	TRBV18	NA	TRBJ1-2	CASSDLAIRANYGYTF	TGTGCCAGCTCAGATTTAGCGATTCGAGCTAACTATGGCTACACCTTC
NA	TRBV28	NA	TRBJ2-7	CASTAIRFYEQYF	TGTGCCAGCACTGCCATCCGGTTCTACGAGCAGTACTTC
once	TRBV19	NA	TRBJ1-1	CASSRMGTEAFF	TGTGCCAGTAGCAGGATGGGGACTGAAGCTTTCTTT
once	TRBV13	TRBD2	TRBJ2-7	CASSRRGGSSYEQYF	TGTGCCAGCAGCCGCCGGGGGGGGAGTTCCTACGAGCAGTACTTC
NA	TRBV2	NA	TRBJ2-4	CASLEPLGKNIQYF	TGTGCCAGTCTAGAACCTCTGGGGAAAAACATTCAGTACTTC
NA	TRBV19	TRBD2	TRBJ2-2	CASKIAGGLRDGELFF	TGTGCCAGTAAGATAGCGGGAGGGCTCCGGGACGGGGAGCTGTTTTTT
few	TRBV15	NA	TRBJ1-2	CATSRGDNHLGYTF	TGTGCCACCAGCAGGGGGGACAACCACCTTGGCTACACCTTC
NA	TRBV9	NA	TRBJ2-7	CASSPQGLYEQYF	TGTGCCAGCAGCCCTCAGGGGTTATACGAGCAGTACTTC
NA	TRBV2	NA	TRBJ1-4	CASSGTGQLYEKLFF	TGTGCCAGCAGCGGGACCGGACAGCTATATGAAAAACTGTTTTTT